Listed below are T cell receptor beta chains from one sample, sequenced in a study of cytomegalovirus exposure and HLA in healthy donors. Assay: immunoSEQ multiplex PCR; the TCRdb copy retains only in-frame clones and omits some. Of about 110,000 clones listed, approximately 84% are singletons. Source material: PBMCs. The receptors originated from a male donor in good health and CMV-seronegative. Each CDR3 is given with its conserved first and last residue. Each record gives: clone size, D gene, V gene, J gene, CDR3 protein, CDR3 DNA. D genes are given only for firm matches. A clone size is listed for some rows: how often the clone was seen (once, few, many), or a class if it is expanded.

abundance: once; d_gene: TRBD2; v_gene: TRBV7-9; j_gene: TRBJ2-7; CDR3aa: CASSPPSGSQGSYEQYF; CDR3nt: TGTGCCAGCAGCCCCCCTAGCGGGAGTCAAGGGAGCTACGAGCAGTACTTC
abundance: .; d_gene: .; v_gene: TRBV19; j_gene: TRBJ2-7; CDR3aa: CARQTSVWEQYF; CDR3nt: TGTGCTAGACAGACCTCCGTGTGGGAGCAGTACTTC
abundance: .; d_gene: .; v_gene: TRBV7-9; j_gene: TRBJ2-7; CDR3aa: CASSLDGLGEQYF; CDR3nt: TGTGCCAGCAGCTTAGACGGGTTAGGCGAGCAGTACTTC
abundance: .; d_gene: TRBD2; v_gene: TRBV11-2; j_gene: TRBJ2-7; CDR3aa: CASSLGLAEPASYEQYF; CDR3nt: TGTGCCAGCAGCCTCGGACTAGCGGAACCCGCCTCCTACGAGCAGTACTTC
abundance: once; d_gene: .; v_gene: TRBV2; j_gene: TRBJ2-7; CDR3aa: CASSGLNEQYF; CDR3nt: TGTGCCAGCAGTGGACTCAACGAGCAGTACTTC
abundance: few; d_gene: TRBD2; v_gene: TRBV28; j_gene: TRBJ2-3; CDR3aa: CAMGREMHTQYF; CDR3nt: TGTGCAATGGGGCGGGAGATGCATACGCAGTATTTT
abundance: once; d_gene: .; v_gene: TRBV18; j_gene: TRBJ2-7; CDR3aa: CASSPPSGASGEQYF; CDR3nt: TGTGCCAGCTCACCACCGTCTGGGGCCTCTGGCGAGCAGTACTTC
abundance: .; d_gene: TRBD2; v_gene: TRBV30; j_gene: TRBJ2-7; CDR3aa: CAWSAGGIAGTYEQYF; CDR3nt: TGTGCCTGGAGTGCCGGGGGAATAGCGGGCACCTACGAGCAGTACTTC
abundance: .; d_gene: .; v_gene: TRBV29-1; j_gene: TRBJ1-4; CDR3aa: CSVATGSPNEKLFF; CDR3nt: TGCAGCGTCGCAACAGGGTCCCCAAATGAAAAACTGTTTTTT
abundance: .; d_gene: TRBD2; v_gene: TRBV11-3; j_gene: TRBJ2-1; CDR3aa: CASSLGGRLARDEQFF; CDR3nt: TGTGCCAGCAGCTTAGGAGGGAGACTAGCGCGGGATGAGCAGTTCTTC
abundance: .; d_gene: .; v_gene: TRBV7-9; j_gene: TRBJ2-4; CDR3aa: CASSLPGSTTKNIQYF; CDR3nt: TGTGCCAGCAGCTTACCCGGGTCGACGACCAAAAACATTCAGTACTTC
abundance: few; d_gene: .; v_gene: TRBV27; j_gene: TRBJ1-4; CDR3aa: CASSSLYRDRATNEKLFF; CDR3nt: TGTGCCAGCAGTTCCCTATACAGGGATCGCGCAACTAATGAAAAACTGTTTTTT
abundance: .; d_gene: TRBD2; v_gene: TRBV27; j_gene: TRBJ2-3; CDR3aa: CASSGLAGGGDTQYF; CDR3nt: TGTGCCAGCAGTGGACTAGCGGGAGGAGGAGATACGCAGTATTTT